The 24 T cell receptor beta chains reported below all come from one sample, sequenced in a study of cytomegalovirus exposure and HLA in healthy donors (dated by TCRdb to the late 2010s). Libraries were built with the immunoSEQ multiplex PCR assay. For the multiplex PCR, a mixture combining 60 forward primers for TCR Vbeta segments and 13 reverse primers for TCR Jbeta segments was used. TCRdb obtained this table from immuneACCESS and retained in-frame rearrangements with V and J assigned. These tables miss some clones; where compared with another copy, unresolved V genes account for less than half of the shortfall, and the remainder is unexplained. This sample lists about 160,000 clones; roughly 80% were detected once. Clones ranked in the top ten supply 2% to 2.5% of the sample. Material: PBMCs. Receptors were obtained from a male donor in good health and CMV-seronegative.

CDR3 in amino acids: CASSLVGGGAQETQYF. The CDR3 coding sequence is TGTGCCAGCAGCTTAGTCGGCGGGGGGGCCCAAGAGACCCAGTACTTC. The chain joins TRBV7-2 to TRBJ2-5; 9 nucleotides agree with TRBD2. V dropped 1 base and J dropped 1; count of bases not matched to a gene: 4. The CDR3 has 16 amino acids. Germline CDR1 and CDR2: SGHTA and FQGNSA.

The chain joins TRBV6-1 to TRBJ1-1; no reliable D call. Trimming left V 2 bases short and J 2 bases short, with 9 bases between. This CDR3 spans 14 amino acids. Per the germline V gene, CDR1 is MNHNS and CDR2 is SASEGT. The CDR3 loop is CASSEPGANTEAFF. CDR3 coding DNA: TGTGCCAGCAGTGAACCGGGAGCAAACACTGAAGCTTTCTTT.

This rearrangement joins TRBV30 to TRBJ1-5, with 9 nucleotides matching TRBD1. This CDR3 region has 15 residues. J gave up 2 bases and V 2 bases, and 4 bases lay outside the gene matches. Per the germline V gene, CDR1 is GTSNPN and CDR2 is SVGIG (reference sequence). For the CDR3, the DNA is TGTGCCTGGAGTATGGGACAGGGAGGCAATCAGCCCCAGCATTTT. This encodes CAWSMGQGGNQPQHF.

This clone was recorded once. V is TRBV7-9 and J is TRBJ1-2, with 7 bases fitting TRBD1. The germline gives CDR1 SEHNR, CDR2 FQNEAQ (reference sequence). The V gene end was trimmed by 5 bases and the J gene end by 3 bases; junction bases not matched to a gene: 6. This CDR3 spans 14 amino acids. The CDR3 region is CASSLTGVYYGYTF. CDR3 coding DNA: TGTGCCAGCAGCCTCACAGGGGTTTACTATGGCTACACCTTC.

The V and J genes are TRBV5-1 and TRBJ2-3; D remains ambiguous. CDR1 and CDR2 from the germline V gene are SGHRS and YFSETQ. The ends were cut back, 6 bases at V and 2 bases at J, with 10 bases in the middle. This CDR3 contains 13 residues. CDR3 loop: CASTVRYTDTQYF. For the CDR3, the DNA is TGCGCCAGCACAGTCAGATACACAGATACGCAGTATTTT.

The rearrangement links TRBV27 to TRBJ2-5; TRBD1 matches at 8 bases. Germline CDR1 reads MNHEY; CDR2 reads SMNVEV (reference sequence). The V segment lost 6 bases and the J segment 1 base; nucleotides outside the gene matches: 7. The CDR3 sequence is 15 residues long. CDR3 amino acids: CASRNVRGPQETQYF. CDR3 sequence (DNA): TGTGCCAGCAGGAATGTCAGGGGGCCCCAAGAGACCCAGTACTTC.

V gene TRBV25-1 combines with J gene TRBJ1-2, with 7 bases identical to TRBD1. The CDR3 consists of 13 residues. CDR1 is MGHDK and CDR2 is SYGVNS in the germline V gene. V shed 3 bases, J shed 4 bases, and the junction held 2 bases outside the gene matches. CDR3 DNA sequence: TGTGCCAGCAGTGAGGGACAGCTCTATGGCTACACCTTC. This encodes CASSEGQLYGYTF.

V gene TRBV30 combines with J gene TRBJ2-5, with TRBD2 identical over 8 bases. Germline V gives CDR1 GTSNPN, CDR2 SVGIG (reference sequence). CDR3 size: 17 residues. J lost 5 bases, V lost 0 bases, and 14 bases had no gene match. In nucleotides, the CDR3 is TGTGCCTGGAGTGTGGGGTTTAGCGGGGTTTGGGAGGAGACCCAGTACTTC. This sequence encodes CAWSVGFSGVWEETQYF. The full variable domain, with the rest looked up from reference TRBV30 and TRBJ2-5, is SQTIHQWPATLVQPVGSPLSLECTVEGTSNPNLYWYRQAAGRGLQLLFYSVGIGQISSEVPQNLSASRPQDRQFILSSKKLLLSDSGFYLCAWSVGFSGVWEETQYFGPGTRLLVL.

The J gene is TRBJ2-7, the V gene TRBV11-2, with TRBD2 identical over 12 bases. The V segment lost 5 bases and the J segment 3 bases; nucleotides outside the gene matches: 2. The germline gives CDR1 SGHAT, CDR2 FQNNGV. This CDR3 comprises 14 residues. The CDR3 region is CASSPSGGGYEQYF. The CDR3 DNA sequence: TGTGCCAGCAGCCCTAGCGGGGGGGGCTACGAGCAGTACTTC. The full variable domain, completed using reference TRBV11-2 and TRBJ2-7, is EAGVAQSPRYKIIEKRQSVAFWCNPISGHATLYWYQQILGQGPKLLIQFQNNGVVDDSQLPKDRFSAERLKGVDSTLKIQPAKLEDSAVYLCASSPSGGGYEQYFGPGTRLTVT.

In its sample, this clone was seen once. This rearrangement joins TRBV9 to TRBJ2-5; a weak D match, TRBD2 (6 bases). The CDR3 runs 14 residues. Looked up from germline, CDR1 is SGDLS and CDR2 is YYNGEE. The V and J ends lost 0 bases and 5 bases respectively, with 11 bases between them. This CDR3 is CASSVGGGSETQYF. CDR3 DNA sequence: TGTGCCAGCAGCGTAGGGGGAGGAAGCGAGACCCAGTACTTC.

This clone showed up just once. The chain employs TRBV4-1 and TRBJ1-4; D call uncertain. The CDR3 sequence is 16 residues long. The germline CDR1 and CDR2 sequences are MGHRA and YSYEKL. V lost 1 base and J lost 5, with 14 bases in between. The CDR3 here is CASSQAGGRRNEKLFF. DNA of the CDR3: TGCGCCAGCAGCCAAGCAGGTGGCAGACGAAATGAAAAACTGTTTTTT.

This clone showed up just a few times. V usage is TRBV28 and J usage is TRBJ1-1; D not certain. CDR1 is MDHEN, CDR2 SYDVKM, per germline. This CDR3 contains 14 residues. The ends were cut back, 2 bases at V and 1 base at J, with 8 bases in the middle. The DNA of the CDR3 is TGTGCCAGCAGTTTACGGGGAGGGAACACTGAAGCTTTCTTT. Translation gives CASSLRGGNTEAFF. Looking up the rest from reference TRBV28 and TRBJ1-1 gives the full variable domain: DVKVTQSSRYLVKRTGEKVFLECVQDMDHENMFWYRQDPGLGLRLIYFSYDVKMKEKGDIPEGYSVSREKKERFSLILESASTNQTSMYLCASSLRGGNTEAFFGQGTRLTVV.

V gene TRBV19 combines with J gene TRBJ2-1, with TRBD2 identical over 16 bases. From germline, CDR1 is LNHDA and CDR2 SQIVND (reference sequence). This CDR3 contains 18 residues. The V segment lost 0 bases and the J segment 5 bases; nucleotides outside the gene matches: 4. In DNA, the CDR3 is TGTGCCAGTAGTATAGATCCGGGACTAGCGGGAGGGAACAATGAGCAGTTCTTC. It specifies CASSIDPGLAGGNNEQFF.

The gene calls are TRBV6-6 and TRBJ2-7, with D tentatively TRBD2 (7 bases). The CDR3 is 16 amino acids. Germline CDR1 and CDR2: MNHNY and SVGAGI (reference sequence). V lost 2 bases to trimming and J lost 2 bases, with 16 bases between them. The CDR3 reads CASSYRGGGGTYEQYF. The CDR3 DNA sequence: TGTGCCAGCAGTTACCGGGGAGGGGGAGGGACCTACGAGCAGTACTTC.

The chain joins TRBV4-1 to TRBJ2-5; 10 nucleotides agree with TRBD2. Unmatched junction bases numbered 4, after V lost 4 bases and J lost 5 bases. Per germline, CDR1 MGHRA and CDR2 YSYEKL. CDR3 length equals 14 residues. CDR3 in DNA: TGCGCCAGCAGCCCGGGACTAGCGAGTGAGACCCAGTACTTC. It codes for CASSPGLASETQYF.

The chain joins TRBV28 to TRBJ2-7, with 8 positions matching TRBD2. Germline-derived CDR1 and CDR2 are MDHEN and SYDVKM. The CDR3 has 14 amino acids. V shed 6 bases, J shed 6 bases, and the junction held 10 bases outside the gene matches. This CDR3 reads CASSGGRGGREQYF. The CDR3 coding sequence is TGTGCCAGCAGCGGAGGACGGGGGGGGCGCGAGCAGTACTTC.

This clone was seen more than once but under ten times. The chain combines TRBV5-6 with TRBJ2-2, with a possible D match to TRBD1 (5 bases). V lost 3 bases and J lost 8, with 8 bases in between. This CDR3 is 12 amino acids long. The germline V gene has CDR1 SGHDT and CDR2 YYEEEE. CDR3 sequence reads: CASSWGLGELFF. CDR3 sequence (DNA): TGTGCCAGCAGCTGGGGCCTTGGGGAGCTGTTTTTT.

The chain links TRBV4-2 to TRBJ2-5, with D perhaps matching TRBD2 (6 bases). CDR3 length: 15 residues. V was shortened by 4 bases and J by 2 bases, with 14 bases between the two germline ends. Per the germline V gene, CDR1 is LGHNA and CDR2 is YNFKEQ. CDR3 in amino acids: CASSPLGAGQETQYF. The CDR3 region has the DNA TGTGCCAGCAGCCCCTTAGGTGCGGGACAAGAGACCCAGTACTTC.

This clone has just one count. The chain couples TRBV6-5 to TRBJ2-3, with 7 bases identical to TRBD2. V lost 5 bases, J lost 2 bases, and 7 bases stayed unmatched. This CDR3 has 15 residues. Germline V lookup: CDR1 MNHEY, CDR2 SVGAGI. CDR3 in DNA: TGTGCCAGCAGTCGTGGCGGGGGAGACACAGATACGCAGTATTTT. Amino acid sequence: CASSRGGGDTDTQYF.

The rearrangement joins TRBV6-6 to TRBJ1-1; 10 bases map to TRBD1. The CDR3 spans 13 residues. The germline gives CDR1 MNHNY, CDR2 SVGAGI (reference sequence). V trimming: 6 bases; J trimming: 4 bases; junction bases outside the gene matches: 2. The CDR3 protein is CASRDRGGTEAFF. CDR3 bases: TGTGCCAGCAGGGACAGGGGGGGCACTGAAGCTTTCTTT.

The chain uses TRBV5-1 and TRBJ1-4, with TRBD1 as a possible D gene (5 bases). This CDR3 is built from 14 residues. Germline assignment: CDR1 SGHRS and CDR2 YFSETQ. Trimming pared 2 bases from V and 6 bases from J, leaving 11 bases between. CDR3 DNA: TGCGCCAGCAGCTTAGTCAGGGCGGATGAAAAACTGTTTTTT. Its translation is CASSLVRADEKLFF.

Only a few counts were recorded for this clone. The CDR3 DNA follows: TGTGCCACCTCCGCGGGGGGGGCCTACGAGCAGTACTTC. This translates into CATSAGGAYEQYF. The V and J genes are TRBV19 and TRBJ2-7; 9 nucleotides match TRBD2. The CDR3 loop spans 13 amino acids. Losses at the gene ends were 10 bases for V and 2 bases for J; bases not matched to a gene: 6. Germline CDR1 LNHDA, CDR2 SQIVND (reference sequence).

This clone was observed a single time. The gene calls are TRBV6-5 and TRBJ2-7; the match to TRBD2 covers 15 bases. CDR1 and CDR2 from the germline V gene are MNHEY and SVGAGI. The CDR3 totals 14 residues. Trimming took 5 bases from V and 4 from J; bases not matched to a gene: 0. This CDR3 is CASSGLAGGYEQYF. CDR3 sequence (DNA): TGTGCCAGCAGTGGACTAGCGGGGGGGTACGAGCAGTACTTC.

V usage is TRBV29-1 and J usage is TRBJ2-7, with D uncertain. Germline CDR1 SQVTM, CDR2 ANQGSEA. This CDR3 comprises 13 residues. The V and J ends lost 1 base and 2 bases respectively, with 9 bases between them. The chain's CDR3 is CSVEGGSPYEQYF. The CDR3 DNA follows: TGCAGCGTTGAAGGCGGATCTCCCTACGAGCAGTACTTC.